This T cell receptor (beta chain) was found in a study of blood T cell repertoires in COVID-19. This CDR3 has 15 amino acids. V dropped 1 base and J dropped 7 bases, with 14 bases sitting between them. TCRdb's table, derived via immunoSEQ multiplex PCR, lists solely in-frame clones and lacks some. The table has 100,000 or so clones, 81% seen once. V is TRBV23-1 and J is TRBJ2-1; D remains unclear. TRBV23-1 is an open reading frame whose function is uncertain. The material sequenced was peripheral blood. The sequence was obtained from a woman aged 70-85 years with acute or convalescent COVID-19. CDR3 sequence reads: CASSQCSKERNEQFF. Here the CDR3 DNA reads TGCGCCAGCAGTCAATGTAGCAAGGAGAGGAATGAGCAGTTCTTC.